This T cell receptor beta chain was identified in a study of shared clonotypes between healthy human individuals. For every subset, genomic DNA was evenly distributed across several immunoSEQ plates. As processed by the authors: ImmunoSEQ output lacked quality scores and full-length reads, limiting matched filtering. Using immunoSEQ multiplex PCR, the repertoire was profiled, and TCRdb retains in-frame clones only, with some absent. V, J and clone size are those of that table, while D and trimming were read from the DNA. The table records around 2.1 million clones, 95% of them present only once. The germline V gene encodes CDR1 MNHNY and CDR2 SVGAGI (reference sequence). This CDR3 region has 13 residues. Trimming cost V 2 bases and J 3 bases, with 8 bases left between them. A remark on this clone: No antigen is known for it.

Study outcomes and limitations: Roughly 4.7% was the fraction of naive CD4 clonotypes found shared across a few donors. Generally, naive subsets came out with larger estimated richness than memory subsets.

The chain recombines TRBV6-6 with TRBJ2-7, with unresolved D. This receptor was taken from a young man in good health. The sequencing input was naive CD4+ T cells sorted from blood. Subset meaning: CD45RA+ positively selected. CDR3 nucleotide sequence: TGTGCCAGCAGTTACAGTCCGCACTACGAGCAGTACTTC. Translation: CASSYSPHYEQYF.